Listed below are T cell receptor beta chains from one sample, sequenced in a study of regulatory T cells in long-lasting Graves disease. TCRdb used MiXCR to reprocess the multiplex PCR reads, holding one entry per CDR3 protein. The profile covers 600,000 to 650,000 distinct CDR3 sequences, with 15% to 20% appearing a single time and approximately 18% taken by the ten largest. The sample also formed part of further work on T cells in Graves' hyperthyroidism and ophthalmopathy.

The specimen was peripheral blood mononuclear cells (PBMCs), collected at new diagnosis, from a patient treated with antithyroid drugs. The receptors here all came from a woman in her twenties or thirties with Graves disease. Each CDR3 is given with its conserved first and last residue. Fields, in order: CDR3 DNA, CDR3 protein, D gene, J gene, clone size, V gene. A D gene is named only where the DNA matches it firmly. Only some rows state a clone size, as once, few, many or a class for expanded clones.

TGTGCCAGCAGTTCTGGAGGACAGGGGAAAGGGACCCAGTACTTC,CASSSGGQGKGTQYF,TRBD1,TRBJ2-5,few,TRBV28
TGCAGTGCTAGAGGGTTTACTAATTCACCCCTCCACTTT,CSARGFTNSPLHF,.,TRBJ1-6,few,TRBV20-1
TGTGCCAGTAGGATCCGGGACTCCCATCGCGTAGGCACCGGGGAGCTGTTTTTT,CASRIRDSHRVGTGELFF,.,TRBJ2-2,.,TRBV19
TGTGCCAGCAGCTCCCCGACCTCCAATGAGCAGTTCTTC,CASSSPTSNEQFF,.,TRBJ2-1,many,TRBV7-9
TGTGCCAGCAGCCCGACTAGCGGCTGGACCGGGGAGCTGTTTTTT,CASSPTSGWTGELFF,TRBD2,TRBJ2-2,many,TRBV3-1
TGTGCCTGGAGGGTTAAATCTGGAAACACCATATATTTT,CAWRVKSGNTIYF,.,TRBJ1-3,.,TRBV30
TGTGCCAGCAGACCGGGGGGGCGGGGGACGGATCGTGGCTACACCTTC,CASRPGGRGTDRGYTF,.,TRBJ1-2,.,TRBV27
TGTGCCTGGAGGGCACAGGGAACCACCGGGGAGCTGTTTTTT,CAWRAQGTTGELFF,.,TRBJ2-2,.,TRBV30
TGTGCCAGCCTTAGACTGGGGGCGAGAGAGACCCAGTACTTC,CASLRLGARETQYF,.,TRBJ2-5,many,TRBV2
TGTGCCATCAGCAAGAAGGGGGGCCAGGGGGCCTACGAGCAGTACTTC,CAISKKGGQGAYEQYF,.,TRBJ2-7,few,TRBV10-3
TGTGCCAGCTCACCAGTAACAGGAGGAACCGGGGAGCTGTTTTTT,CASSPVTGGTGELFF,.,TRBJ2-2,.,TRBV18
TGTGCCAGCCGCAATAGCAATCAGCCCCAGCATTTT,CASRNSNQPQHF,.,TRBJ1-5,many,TRBV12-3/TRBV12-4
TGTGCCAGCAGTTCGGCCCTGTTGGCTTCCTATAATTCACCCCTCCACTTT,CASSSALLASYNSPLHF,.,TRBJ1-6,many,TRBV28
TGCGCCAGCAGTGAGTCCACGGGGCTGGAGACCCAGTACTTC,CASSESTGLETQYF,.,TRBJ2-5,.,TRBV10-1
TGTGCCAGTAGCGCATACGGACTAGCGAGTTCCTACGAGCAGTACTTC,CASSAYGLASSYEQYF,TRBD2,TRBJ2-7,.,TRBV19
TGTGCCAGCAGCCAAGTCAGGGGAAACACCATATATTTT,CASSQVRGNTIYF,.,TRBJ1-3,few,TRBV4-2
TGCGCCAGCAGCCAAGGTCGGGACAGGCCCCAGCATTTT,CASSQGRDRPQHF,TRBD1,TRBJ1-5,many,TRBV4-1
TGTGCCAGCAGCTTAGGGGGGACAGGTCGTTTGGCAGCTTTCTTT,CASSLGGTGRLAAFF,TRBD1,TRBJ1-1,.,TRBV7-2
TGCGCCAGCAGTGAGTTGGGTAGCGGGAGGTCCTCCTACAATGAGCAGTTCTTC,CASSELGSGRSSYNEQFF,TRBD2,TRBJ2-1,many,TRBV10-2
TGCGCCAGCAGCCCGACTCCGACAGGAGGGCAGCCCCAGCATTTT,CASSPTPTGGQPQHF,.,TRBJ1-5,.,TRBV5-1
TGCAGCGTTGACTCGGGCACAGATACGCAGTATTTT,CSVDSGTDTQYF,.,TRBJ2-3,many,TRBV29-1
TGTGCCAGCAGTCAGCCATTAGGGTATGGCTACACCTTC,CASSQPLGYGYTF,.,TRBJ1-2,many,TRBV12-3/TRBV12-4
TGTGCCAGCAGTTTAGAGGAGCGGGGCTACACCTTC,CASSLEERGYTF,.,TRBJ1-2,.,TRBV12-3/TRBV12-4
TGTGCCACCAGTGATGGGGGAGGGCCAAGGAATGAGCAGTTCTTC,CATSDGGGPRNEQFF,TRBD2,TRBJ2-1,.,TRBV24-1
TGCAGTGCTAGAGCCCATGGACTAGCGGGAGGTGGCGACACCGGGGAGCTGTTTTTT,CSARAHGLAGGGDTGELFF,TRBD2,TRBJ2-2,.,TRBV20-1
TGTGCCTGGCGGCGACAGGGCCACGAGCAGTACTTC,CAWRRQGHEQYF,TRBD1,TRBJ2-7,once,TRBV30
TGCAGTGCTAGCCGGGCGGAACGTAACGTCGAGCAGTACTTC,CSASRAERNVEQYF,.,TRBJ2-7,.,TRBV20-1
TGTGCCAGCAGCGTAGGCGGAGGGCCGGATGGCGAGCAGTACTTC,CASSVGGGPDGEQYF,.,TRBJ2-7,.,TRBV9
TGTGCCAGCAGTTTAAAGTTCGTCCACGCGGTCTCCCTCAATGAGCAGTTCTTC,CASSLKFVHAVSLNEQFF,.,TRBJ2-1,many,TRBV28
TGTGCCAGCAGCCAAGATATGGGGAATCAGCCCCAGCATTTT,CASSQDMGNQPQHF,.,TRBJ1-5,.,TRBV4-2
TGTGCCAGCAGCTTAATGGGTACCTACAATGAGCAGTTCTTC,CASSLMGTYNEQFF,.,TRBJ2-1,.,TRBV11-2
TGTGCCAGCAGCTTGGGCCTCCCAGGGACAGTCATCTCTGGAAACACCATATATTTT,CASSLGLPGTVISGNTIYF,TRBD1,TRBJ1-3,.,TRBV7-9
TGTGCCAGCAGTGAACCCCTCGCCGAGCAGTACTTC,CASSEPLAEQYF,.,TRBJ2-7,.,TRBV2
TGTGCCAGCAGTGTCCTTACTAGCGGGAAGTTCTTC,CASSVLTSGKFF,TRBD2,TRBJ2-1,few,TRBV28
TGTGCCAGCAGCCGGACTAGCGGGGAATACAATGAGCAGTTCTTC,CASSRTSGEYNEQFF,TRBD2,TRBJ2-1,.,TRBV7-3
TGCAGTGCTAAGCCCGGACTTAATGAAAAACTGTTTTTT,CSAKPGLNEKLFF,.,TRBJ1-4,.,TRBV20-1
TGTGCCAGCAGTCGTACCGGGGGTTTCTACAATGAGCAGTTCTTC,CASSRTGGFYNEQFF,.,TRBJ2-1,many,TRBV28
TGCAGTGCAAGGGCGGGGCTGGGTTCACCCCTCCACTTT,CSARAGLGSPLHF,.,TRBJ1-6,many,TRBV20-1
TGCGCCAGCTACGCCTCCTATAATTCACCCCTCCACTTT,CASYASYNSPLHF,.,TRBJ1-6,.,TRBV10-2
TGTGCCACCCAGTACCCCCGTTCTATGATCCGAGCCTACGAGCAGTACTTC,CATQYPRSMIRAYEQYF,.,TRBJ2-7,many,TRBV28